Following are 26 T cell receptor beta chains from one sample sequenced in a study of monozygotic twins with inflammatory bowel disease. TCRdb re-called the 5' RACE reads; every CDR3 protein appears as one record, without DNA. The record lists 350,000 to 400,000 distinct CDR3 sequences, of which the ten most abundant hold 2.6%. The specimen was blood. These receptor sequences come from a human donor with ulcerative colitis or Crohn's disease, or a healthy co-twin of an affected twin (not recorded which).

The chain combines TRBV4-1 with TRBJ1-6. This CDR3 comprises 13 residues. Germline V gives CDR1 MGHRA, CDR2 YSYEKL. The CDR3 here is CASSWDSGSPLHF.

The chain combines TRBV19 with TRBJ2-5; TCRdb indicates TRBD2, and absent DNA this call remains unverified. The CDR3 covers 15 residues. The germline gives CDR1 LNHDA, CDR2 SQIVND (reference sequence). The CDR3 spells CASSIGGGDEETQYF.

The chain is built from TRBV3-1 and TRBJ1-5. Germline V gene data show CDR1 as LGHDT and CDR2 as YNNKEL (reference sequence). The CDR3 covers 14 residues. The CDR3 sequence: CASSPQYSNQPQHF. Supplemented by reference TRBV3-1 and TRBJ1-5, the full variable domain reads DTAVSQTPKYLVTQMGNDKSIKCEQNLGHDTMYWYKQDSKKFLKIMFSYNNKELIINETVPNRFSPKSPDKAHLNLHINSLELGDSAVYFCASSPQYSNQPQHFGDGTRLSIL.

V is TRBV7-8 and J is TRBJ2-1; the D call of TRBD2 rests on TCRdb alone, since no DNA is present to check it. The CDR3 is 18 residues long. The germline V gene encodes CDR1 SGHVS and CDR2 FQNEAQ. The CDR3 is CASSLASSGGSSYNEQFF.

The rearrangement joins TRBV24-1 to TRBJ1-2; there is no DNA to check the TCRdb D call of TRBD1. The CDR3 spans 17 residues. Germline CDR1 and CDR2: KGHDR and SFDVKD. CDR3 amino acids: CATSDSGTGGSNYGYTF.

This rearrangement joins TRBV15 to TRBJ2-7. Per germline, CDR1 LNHNV and CDR2 YYDKDF (reference sequence). The CDR3 length is 14 residues. CDR3 protein: CATSTTGSAYEQYF.

The V call is TRBV7-2, the J call TRBJ2-7; the TCRdb D gene call, TRBD2, has no DNA to confirm it. Germline-derived CDR1 and CDR2 are SGHTA and FQGNSA. The length of the CDR3 is 14 residues. This CDR3 is CASSLQRGRGEQYF.

The chain couples TRBV6-2 or TRBV6-3 to TRBJ1-5. The CDR3 extends over 17 amino acids. Germline CDR1 MNHEY, CDR2 SVGEGT. CDR3 sequence: CASSLIERQISNQPQHF.

The rearrangement uses TRBV28 and TRBJ2-7; no DNA is available, so the TRBD1 call from TCRdb remains unchecked. Germline values: CDR1 MDHEN, CDR2 SYDVKM. The CDR3 contains 16 residues. CDR3 sequence: CASSLWGQGVNREQYF.

This chain connects TRBV7-3 to TRBJ2-1. The germline V gene has CDR1 SGHTA and CDR2 FQGTGA. This CDR3 is built from 11 residues. The CDR3 protein is CASSLGSSKFF. The variable domain in full, with the rest retrieved from reference TRBV7-3 and TRBJ2-1, is GAGVSQTPSNKVTEKGKYVELRCDPISGHTALYWYRQSLGQGPEFLIYFQGTGAADDSGLPNDRFFAVRPEGSVSTLKIQRTERGDSAVYLCASSLGSSKFFGPGTRLTVL.

The V call is TRBV3-1, the J call TRBJ2-7. Germline assignment: CDR1 LGHDT and CDR2 YNNKEL (reference sequence). The CDR3 sequence is 15 residues long. The CDR3 sequence: CASSPNKGMGYEQYF.

The V gene is TRBV29-1, the J gene TRBJ1-2; TCRdb designates TRBD1, a call that cannot be tested without DNA. This CDR3 is built from 15 residues. Germline V gene lookup returns CDR1 SQVTM and CDR2 ANQGSEA. The CDR3 loop reads CSVELGQGMAYGYTF.

The chain uses TRBV18 and TRBJ1-4; without DNA, the TCRdb call of TRBD1 cannot be checked. The CDR3 sequence is 15 residues long. The germline V gene encodes CDR1 KGHSH and CDR2 LQKENI. CDR3 sequence: CASSRSGGRSEKLFF.

The chain combines TRBV19 with TRBJ2-1; TCRdb's D call of TRBD1 is untestable without DNA. Germline CDR1 is LNHDA and CDR2 is SQIVND (reference sequence). The CDR3 is made up of 15 amino acids. CDR3 sequence reads: CASSIQGETYNEQFF.

The V gene is TRBV5-6, the J gene TRBJ2-7. Germline values: CDR1 SGHDT, CDR2 YYEEEE. There are 13 residues in the CDR3. The CDR3 loop is CASSHRGLYEQFF.

V is TRBV24-1 and J is TRBJ2-5. CDR3 length: 14 residues. Germline assignment: CDR1 KGHDR and CDR2 SFDVKD. The CDR3 protein is CATSDPTNQETQYF.

The rearrangement joins TRBV29-1 to TRBJ2-6; TCRdb's D gene call, TRBD1, goes unchecked for lack of DNA. The CDR3 is made up of 15 amino acids. Germline V CDR1 and CDR2: SQVTM, ANQGSEA. CDR3: CSVIGQDIGANVLTF.

The rearrangement joins TRBV7-2 to TRBJ2-3; without DNA, the TCRdb call of TRBD1 cannot be checked. The CDR3 is 15 residues long. From germline, CDR1 is SGHTA and CDR2 FQGNSA. The chain's CDR3 is CASSLVTGREDTQYF.

The CDR3 loop is CASSYDRGVASYEQYF. The rearrangement joins TRBV7-9 to TRBJ2-7; TCRdb's D gene call, TRBD1, goes unchecked for lack of DNA. The CDR3 length is 16 residues. Looked up from germline, CDR1 is SEHNR and CDR2 is FQNEAQ (reference sequence).

The chain employs TRBV20-1 and TRBJ2-5; TCRdb proposes TRBD2, but this gene call is untestable without DNA. Per germline, CDR1 DFQATT and CDR2 SNEGSKA (reference sequence). This CDR3 region has 14 residues. The CDR3 reads CRAPLAGEQETQYF.

The rearrangement links TRBV30 to TRBJ2-7. Germline assignment: CDR1 GTSNPN and CDR2 SVGIG (reference sequence). The CDR3 length is 13 residues. Here the CDR3 reads CAWSTRQPYEQYF.

The V call is TRBV5-1, the J call TRBJ2-1; TCRdb's D gene call, TRBD2, goes unchecked for lack of DNA. Germline CDR1 and CDR2: SGHRS and YFSETQ. This CDR3 comprises 16 residues. CDR3 in amino acids: CASLGLAGGPKNEQFF. The whole variable domain, filled in from reference TRBV5-1 and TRBJ2-1, reads KAGVTQTPRYLIKTRGQQVTLSCSPISGHRSVSWYQQTPGQGLQFLFEYFSETQRNKGNFPGRFSGRQFSNSRSEMNVSTLELGDSALYLCASLGLAGGPKNEQFFGPGTRLTVL.

The chain is built from TRBV27 and TRBJ2-6; TCRdb names TRBD1, which stays unverified in the absence of DNA. Germline V gives CDR1 MNHEY, CDR2 SMNVEV (reference sequence). The CDR3 totals 18 residues. This chain's CDR3 is CASSALTGGTAGANVLTF.

The V and J genes are TRBV11-1 and TRBJ2-1; TCRdb picks TRBD1, but there is no DNA to check that call. Germline lookup yields CDR1 SGHAT and CDR2 FQDESV (reference sequence). This CDR3 contains 14 residues. CDR3: CASSTRQIEDEQFF.

The chain has TRBV6-2 or TRBV6-3 and TRBJ2-7. The CDR3 is 15 amino acids. Germline CDR1 and CDR2: MNHEY and SVGEGT. CDR3 sequence: CASSYSRNRFYEQYF.

The gene calls are TRBV29-1 and TRBJ2-5; TCRdb calls TRBD2, which cannot be checked without DNA. The CDR3 consists of 15 residues. Germline V gives CDR1 SQVTM, CDR2 ANQGSEA. Here the CDR3 reads CSVSRTSGIQETQYF.